This T cell receptor beta chain was profiled in a study of pediatric ulcerative colitis. There are 14 residues in the CDR3. V was trimmed by 0 bases and J by 6 bases, leaving 10 bases between them. From germline, CDR1 is SGHDT and CDR2 YYEEEE. Up to 500,000 reads were sequenced per sample. Profiling relied on immunoSEQ multiplex PCR, and the TCRdb table lists in-frame clones only, not all of them. This sample has tens of thousands of clones, with roughly 71% found just once. During colonoscopy, one to two rectal pinch biopsies were collected. The rearrangement joins TRBV5-6 to TRBJ1-5; D might be TRBD1 (5 bases). This sequence originates from a boy aged 5 to 17 with severe ulcerative colitis. The sample was gut tissue. CDR3 sequence (DNA): TGTGCCAGCAGCTTGGCCTTGAGGGGTCAGCCCCAGCATTTT. This gives the protein CASSLALRGQPQHF.